A selection of T cell receptor beta chains follows, all from one sample in a study of T cell repertoires in cytomegalovirus infection. Using its own MiXCR run on the reads, TCRdb lists one record per CDR3 protein. Of some 300,000 distinct CDR3 sequences in the sample, roughly an eighth were seen once. Sequencing input: PBMCs. The source of these receptors is a human donor in good health (CMV status not recorded). Some clones in this sample may be carry-over from other donors' samples. CDR3s leave out the opening cysteine and the closing phenylalanine or tryptophan.

V gene | CDR3 length | CDR3 protein
TRBV6-2/TRBV6-3 | 13 | ASSWALAGPYEQY
TRBV28 | 12 | ASSLSRLLQPQH
TRBV7-9 | 14 | ASSPGQASGANVLT
TRBV7-2 | 13 | ASSLQAGKYNEQF
TRBV7-1 | 11 | ASGDSWNQPQH
TRBV4-1 | 13 | ASSLVRETGNTIY
TRBV20-1 | 12 | SVAGVGYTGELF
TRBV5-4 | 12 | ASSGGGGKNIQY
TRBV29-1 | 10 | SVVGLTDTQY
TRBV7-8 | 15 | ASSLVARTGGSYEQY
TRBV7-6 | 14 | ASSKRQIQNTGELF
TRBV27 | 14 | ASSFQVRRGTGELF
TRBV10-2 | 15 | ASSELLRGDSNQPQH
TRBV10-1 | 11 | ASRQQLNTEAF
TRBV29-1 | 12 | SVEQGEHGTEAF
TRBV28 | 16 | ASSLLVRGRTYNQPQH
TRBV9 | 12 | ASSVGVETTFQY
TRBV24-1 | 16 | ATSDPGTSGSRYNEQF
TRBV18 | 15 | ASSPLSGRTAGNTIY
TRBV12-3/TRBV12-4 | 13 | ASSSGQGAFTEAF
TRBV20-1 | 13 | SDRSALSVTDTQY
TRBV28 | 12 | ASSSSGLAYEQY
TRBV11-2 | 13 | ASSPTAGGFTEAF
TRBV19 | 13 | ASSTRTGENYGYT
TRBV7-2 | 14 | ASSFPTISGANVLT
TRBV6-5 | 14 | ASSAIGDRVYNEQF
TRBV7-2 | 13 | ASSHFQGFGNTIY
TRBV6-2/TRBV6-3 | 16 | ASSKTSGRTTPYNEQF
TRBV3-1 | 10 | ASRISTGELF
TRBV28 | 12 | ASTIRTGVYEQY
TRBV20-1 | 9 | SAGEGSPLH
TRBV29-1 | 11 | SVESDRVVGYT
TRBV29-1 | 12 | SVEGDRGHTEAF
TRBV7-2 | 13 | ASSWSGKTTDTQY
TRBV6-6 | 12 | ASSYGQGSDTQY
TRBV12-3/TRBV12-4 | 13 | ASSPIHSGANVLT
TRBV4-1 | 16 | ASSHRGGRLTSNEKLF
TRBV7-2 | 16 | ASSLPTSQGARTDTQY
TRBV20-1 | 14 | SARRQGGLIRETQY
TRBV14 | 11 | ASRHTGPYEQY
TRBV20-1 | 12 | SARSGTGDYEQY
TRBV7-9 | 11 | ASSGTSDYGAF
TRBV11-2 | 14 | ASSLRGTSGIGELF
TRBV29-1 | 11 | SAVEGLLYEQY
TRBV18 | 13 | ASSPRADKATEAF
TRBV18 | 10 | ASSPQDYEQY
TRBV20-1 | 10 | SATPKNTEAF